This T cell receptor beta chain appears in the sequencing data of a study of regulatory T cells in long-lasting Graves disease. General observations from the study: There were preferences for TRBV28, TRBJ1-2 and TRBJ2-5 in persistent disease.

Described time point: newly diagnosed GD, antithyroid drugs for less than 3 months. The TCR library was made from RNA extracted from PBMCs. Patients were from an endocrinology department in Xi'an, China. This clonotype occurred many times. Its target is unknown. The CDR3 loop spans 15 amino acids. Germline loops: CDR1 SGHRS, CDR2 YFSETQ. Trimming shortened V by 1 base and J by 0 bases, and 8 bases separated the two germline ends. Construction of the TCR beta libraries employed iRepertoire HTBI primers in conjunction with Arm-PCR of CDR3 regions. TCRdb redid the calling of the multiplex PCR reads with MiXCR, one entry per CDR3 protein. This table has approximately 400,000 distinct CDR3 sequences, 14% to 15% appearing once. These sequences were also reported in another study, on T cells in Graves' hyperthyroidism and ophthalmopathy. As that study records: A first-round RT-PCR of the TCR CDR3 used the HTBI primer set. Most expanded thyroid clonotypes above 0.001 recurred in blood.

The source was peripheral blood mononuclear cells (PBMCs), collected at new diagnosis, from a patient treated with antithyroid drugs. The TCR comes from a woman aged 40 to 49 with Graves disease. V gene TRBV5-1 combines with J gene TRBJ1-3; D ambiguous. The CDR3 DNA is TGCGCCAGCAGCTTGAGGGCAGCCTCTGGAAACACCATATATTTT. Translating gives CASSLRAASGNTIYF.